This T cell receptor (beta chain) derives from a study of T cells after yellow fever vaccination. Ten or more counts support this clonotype. Germline V gene sequence: CDR1 SGHNT, CDR2 YYREEE (reference sequence). J lost 4 bases, V lost 0 bases, and 8 bases had no gene match. The CDR3 consists of 18 residues. One entry per CDR3 protein results from TCRdb running MiXCR on the 5' RACE reads. Of approximately 140,000 distinct CDR3 sequences in the sample, more than 6% are singletons; the top ten hold less than 0.95%. This TCR derives from a man younger than 45 who received the YFV17D yellow fever vaccine. The material sequenced was CD4+ T cells sorted from PBMCs, taken 5 days after the yellow fever booster vaccination. V is TRBV5-4 and J is TRBJ2-6, with 9 bases fitting TRBD1. The CDR3 DNA follows: TGTGCCAGCAGCTTGGTGGGACAGGGAAGGCTGGGGGCCAACGTCCTGACTTTC. Translated: CASSLVGQGRLGANVLTF.